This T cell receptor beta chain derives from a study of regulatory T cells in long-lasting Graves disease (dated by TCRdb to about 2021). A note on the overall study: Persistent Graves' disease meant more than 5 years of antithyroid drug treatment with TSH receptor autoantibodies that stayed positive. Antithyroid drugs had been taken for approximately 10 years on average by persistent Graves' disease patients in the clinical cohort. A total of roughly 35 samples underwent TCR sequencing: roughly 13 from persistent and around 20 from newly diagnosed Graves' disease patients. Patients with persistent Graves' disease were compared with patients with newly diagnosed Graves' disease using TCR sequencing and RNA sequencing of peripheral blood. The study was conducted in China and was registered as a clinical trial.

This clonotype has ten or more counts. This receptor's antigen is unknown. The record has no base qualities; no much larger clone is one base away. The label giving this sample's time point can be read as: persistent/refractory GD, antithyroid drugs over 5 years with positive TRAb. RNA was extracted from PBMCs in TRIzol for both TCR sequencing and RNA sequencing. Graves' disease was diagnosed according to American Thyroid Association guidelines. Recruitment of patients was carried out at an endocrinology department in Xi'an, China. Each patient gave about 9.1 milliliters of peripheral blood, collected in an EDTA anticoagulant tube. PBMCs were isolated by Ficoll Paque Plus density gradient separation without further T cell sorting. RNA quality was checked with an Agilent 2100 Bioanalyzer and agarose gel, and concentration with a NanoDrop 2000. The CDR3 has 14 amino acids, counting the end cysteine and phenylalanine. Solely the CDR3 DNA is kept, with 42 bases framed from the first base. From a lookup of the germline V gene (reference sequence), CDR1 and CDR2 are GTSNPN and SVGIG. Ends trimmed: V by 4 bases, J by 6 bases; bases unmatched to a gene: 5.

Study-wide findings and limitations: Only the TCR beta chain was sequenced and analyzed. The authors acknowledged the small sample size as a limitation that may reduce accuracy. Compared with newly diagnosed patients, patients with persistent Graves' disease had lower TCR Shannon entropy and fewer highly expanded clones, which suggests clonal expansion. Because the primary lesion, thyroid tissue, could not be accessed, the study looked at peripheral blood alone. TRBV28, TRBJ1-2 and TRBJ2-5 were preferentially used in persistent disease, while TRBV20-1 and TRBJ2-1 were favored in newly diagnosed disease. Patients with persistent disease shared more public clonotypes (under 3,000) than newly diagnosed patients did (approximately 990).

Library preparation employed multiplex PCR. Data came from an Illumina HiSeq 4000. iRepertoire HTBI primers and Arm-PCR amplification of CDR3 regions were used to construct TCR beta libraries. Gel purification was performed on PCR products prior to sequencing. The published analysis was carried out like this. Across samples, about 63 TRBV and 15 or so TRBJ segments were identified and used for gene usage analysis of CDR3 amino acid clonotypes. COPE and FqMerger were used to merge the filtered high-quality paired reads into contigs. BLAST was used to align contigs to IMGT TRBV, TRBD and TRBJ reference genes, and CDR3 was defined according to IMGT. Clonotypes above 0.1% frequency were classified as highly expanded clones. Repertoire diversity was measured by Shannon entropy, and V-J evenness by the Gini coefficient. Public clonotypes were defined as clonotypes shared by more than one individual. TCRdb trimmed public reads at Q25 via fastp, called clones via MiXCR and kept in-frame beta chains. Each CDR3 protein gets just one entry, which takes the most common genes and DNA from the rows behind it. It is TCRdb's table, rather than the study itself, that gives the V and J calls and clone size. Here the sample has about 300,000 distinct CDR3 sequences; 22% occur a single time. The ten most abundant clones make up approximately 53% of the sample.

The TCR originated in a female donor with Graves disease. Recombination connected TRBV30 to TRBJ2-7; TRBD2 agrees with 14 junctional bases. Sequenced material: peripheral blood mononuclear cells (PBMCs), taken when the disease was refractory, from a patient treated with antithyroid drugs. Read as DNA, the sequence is TGTGCCTGGACTGGGACTAGCGGGAGTTTCGAGCAGTACTTC. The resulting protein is CAWTGTSGSFEQYF.